This T cell receptor (beta chain) is from a study of CD8+CD57+ T cells in acquired aplastic anemia. At the level of the study: Sorted cells (CD4+ and CD8+) yielded DNA amounts that averaged approximately 2.9 ug.

About this clonotype itself: No antigen is known for it.

General study results and limits: Patients and controls had in common 25 to 35 CD8+ CDR3 sequences.

Sequencing involved patients with CD8+CD57+ cell expansion previously shown by flow cytometry. Genomic DNA served as template for TCR beta VDJ and CDR3 profiling. From the reads, TCRdb called clonotypes with MiXCR, one entry per CDR3 protein. The data show about 120,000 distinct CDR3 sequences, with 45% to 60% seen just once and roughly 29% held by the top ten. Per germline, CDR1 MRHNA and CDR2 SNTAGT. CDR3 size: 16 residues. V was shortened by 4 bases and J by 4 bases, with 16 bases between the two germline ends. The TCR comes from a human donor with aplastic anemia. The chain carries TRBV6-4 and TRBJ2-2; the D gene is possibly TRBD2 (7 bases). Material: sorted CD4+, CD8+, or CD8+CD57+ T cells (not recorded which) from PBMCs. DNA for the CDR3: TGTGCCAGCAGTGGAGTGGCGGGGGCGTCCACCGGGGAGCTGTTTTTT. It is translated as CASSGVAGASTGELFF.